This T cell receptor (beta chain) was found in a study of cytomegalovirus exposure and HLA in healthy donors. These donors, healthy bone marrow donors, were studied. Findings and limits, study-wide: Association with HLA alleles at 0.05 false discovery rate was found for roughly 17,000 TCR beta sequences in a later analysis. High sensitivity and specificity were reportedly achieved when the classifier diagnosed cytomegalovirus status.

Of note for this clone: As yet, its antigen is unknown. The same CDR3 is also encoded by other DNA sequences in this sample.

PCR used 60 Vbeta primers and 13 Jbeta primers. Repertoires were generated with immunoSEQ multiplex PCR, while TCRdb's copy carries only in-frame clones and drops some. The table has about 170,000 clones, roughly 83% seen once. V was trimmed by 5 bases and J by 1 base, leaving 5 bases between them. This CDR3 region has 12 residues. Germline CDR1 and CDR2: MNHEY and SVGAGI. The TCR sequence derives from a woman aged 50 to 60 in good health and CMV-seronegative. Input material: PBMCs. This sequence joins TRBV6-5 and TRBJ1-1, with unresolved D. The CDR3 DNA reads TGTGCCAGCAGTACTGGGAACACTGAAGCTTTCTTT. This encodes CASSTGNTEAFF.